These 23 T cell receptor beta chains originate from one sample sequenced in a study of blood T cell repertoires in COVID-19. Measured with immunoSEQ multiplex PCR; TCRdb has only the in-frame clones, and not every one. The data contain tens of thousands of clones, around 80% of them singletons. Sequencing was done on a sample of peripheral blood. Receptors were obtained from a man aged 55 to 70 with acute or convalescent COVID-19.

This clone was seen a handful of times. This rearrangement joins TRBV28 to TRBJ1-2; TRBD1 matches at 7 bases. Germline CDR1 is MDHEN and CDR2 is SYDVKM. This CDR3 region has 13 residues. J lost 4 bases, V lost 8 bases, and 7 bases had no gene match. CDR3 region: CASGARGSYGYTF. The CDR3 region has the DNA TGTGCCAGCGGGGCCAGGGGGAGCTATGGCTACACCTTC.

The J gene is TRBJ1-6, the V gene TRBV6-2 or TRBV6-3, with a weak D call TRBD1 (5 bases). Trimming removed 6 bases from V and 0 bases from J, with 15 bases in between. CDR1 and CDR2 from the germline V gene are MNHEY and SVGEGT. CDR3 size: 17 residues. The CDR3 spells CASSPTDSSSYNSPLHF. CDR3 DNA sequence: TGTGCCAGCAGCCCTACTGACAGCAGCTCCTATAATTCACCCCTCCACTTT.

This rearrangement joins TRBV19 to TRBJ2-3; perhaps TRBD2 as D (6 bases). Trimming removed 5 bases at V and 5 bases at J, with 17 bases between. CDR3 length: 15 amino acids. Germline CDR1 reads LNHDA; CDR2 reads SQIVND (reference sequence). The CDR3 loop is CASSRDPRGGDTQYF. CDR3 DNA: TGTGCCAGTAGTCGGGATCCCCGGGGAGGAGATACGCAGTATTTT.

J is TRBJ1-6 and V is TRBV6-5, with TRBD1 identical over 8 bases. Germline CDR1 MNHEY, CDR2 SVGAGI. With 7 bases clipped from V and 10 bases from J, the junction kept 9 bases outside the gene matches. This CDR3 has 14 residues. The CDR3 bases are TGTGCCAGCAAGAACTCAGGGGGCAACTCACCCCTCCACTTT. As protein: CASKNSGGNSPLHF.

This clone was observed a handful of times. The chain combines TRBV6-5 with TRBJ1-5; TRBD1 agrees at 10 bases. CDR1 MNHEY and CDR2 SVGAGI come from the germline V gene. After removal of 6 bases from V and 7 bases from J, the junction contained 6 bases not matched to a gene. CDR3 size: 14 residues. In nucleotides, the CDR3 is TGTGCCAGCAGCTCCGGGACAGGGGTCCAGCCCCAGCATTTT. Translating gives CASSSGTGVQPQHF.

This clone was recorded once. The chain links TRBV6-4 to TRBJ1-1; D is perhaps TRBD1 (5 bases). The CDR3 is 12 amino acids. CDR1 and CDR2 (germline): MRHNA, SNTAGT. V was clipped by 2 bases and J by 9 bases, with 10 bases between them. The CDR3 sequence: CASSDRGRKAFF. CDR3 nucleotide sequence: TGTGCCAGCAGTGACAGGGGTAGGAAAGCTTTCTTT.

The chain has TRBV4-1 and TRBJ1-5; D remains ambiguous. The CDR3 runs 14 residues. Looked up from germline, CDR1 is MGHRA and CDR2 is YSYEKL. The V end lost 4 bases, the J end lost 3 bases, and 10 bases lay between the germline ends. This CDR3 is CASSPGSVNQPQHF. DNA for the CDR3: TGCGCCAGCAGCCCCGGTTCGGTCAATCAGCCCCAGCATTTT.

V and J are TRBV5-1 and TRBJ2-1; 9 bases match TRBD1. Looked up from germline, CDR1 is SGHRS and CDR2 is YFSETQ. Trimming took 2 bases from V and 8 from J; bases not matched to a gene: 11. The CDR3 has 16 amino acids. Written as DNA, the CDR3 is TGCGCCAGCAGCTTCTCCCGGACAGGGGACCGGGATGAGCAGTTCTTC. It translates to CASSFSRTGDRDEQFF. Full variable domain (missing parts from reference TRBV5-1 and TRBJ2-1): KAGVTQTPRYLIKTRGQQVTLSCSPISGHRSVSWYQQTPGQGLQFLFEYFSETQRNKGNFPGRFSGRQFSNSRSEMNVSTLELGDSALYLCASSFSRTGDRDEQFFGPGTRLTVL.

This clone was observed a few times. The rearrangement uses TRBV2 and TRBJ1-2, with D unclear. Trimming cost V 6 bases and J 0 bases, with 8 bases left between them. Germline V gene sequence: CDR1 SNHLY, CDR2 FYNNEI. The CDR3 is 13 residues long. CDR3 in amino acids: CASRGRANYGYTF. Written as DNA, the CDR3 is TGTGCCAGCAGGGGCCGAGCTAACTATGGCTACACCTTC.

This clone was seen at least ten times. The chain has TRBV7-2 and TRBJ1-2; 7 bases line up with TRBD1. CDR3 size: 14 residues. With 5 bases clipped from V and 4 bases from J, the junction kept 7 bases outside the gene matches. CDR1 SGHTA and CDR2 FQGNSA come from the germline V gene. CDR3 in DNA: TGTGCCAGCAGCCCCTCGACAGGGCTCTATGGCTACACCTTC. Translating gives CASSPSTGLYGYTF. The complete variable domain, with remaining parts taken from reference TRBV7-2 and TRBJ1-2, reads GAGVSQSPSNKVTEKGKDVELRCDPISGHTALYWYRQSLGQGLEFLIYFQGNSAPDKSGLPSDRFSAERTGGSVSTLTIQRTQQEDSAVYLCASSPSTGLYGYTFGSGTRLTVV.

The chain combines TRBV7-6 with TRBJ2-1; 8 positions match TRBD2. V lost 0 bases, J lost 5 bases, and 6 bases stayed unmatched. The germline gives CDR1 SGHVS, CDR2 FNYEAQ. The CDR3 is 16 amino acids. The CDR3 sequence: CASSLAVSRGDNEQFF. The DNA of the CDR3 is TGTGCCAGCAGCTTAGCGGTCTCGCGGGGGGACAATGAGCAGTTCTTC.

This sequence joins TRBV2 and TRBJ1-1; no clear D. Germline V lookup: CDR1 SNHLY, CDR2 FYNNEI. Between the trimmed V and J ends, which lost 1 base and 2 bases, there was a span of 8 bases. This CDR3 region has 14 residues. The CDR3 sequence is CASSEGGFNTEAFF. DNA of the CDR3: TGTGCCAGCAGTGAAGGAGGGTTCAACACTGAAGCTTTCTTT.

A few counts support this clone. The chain has TRBV28 and TRBJ1-4; D might be TRBD1 (6 bases). The CDR3 totals 18 residues. Per germline, CDR1 MDHEN and CDR2 SYDVKM. The germline V and J ends were trimmed by 5 bases and 7 bases, with 26 bases remaining between them. The CDR3 here is CASSISRGLGSVGEKLFF. DNA of the CDR3: TGTGCCAGCAGTATTAGCAGGGGTCTAGGCTCCGTAGGTGAAAAACTGTTTTTT.

The chain joins TRBV5-8 to TRBJ2-5, with TRBD1 matching 10 bases. V gave up 3 bases and J gave up 7 bases; unmatched junction bases: 9. CDR1 is SGHTS and CDR2 is YDEGEE in the germline V gene. The CDR3 spans 15 residues. CDR3 residues: CASSSGQGVAGTQYF. The CDR3, as DNA: TGTGCCAGCAGCTCCGGACAGGGGGTGGCGGGGACCCAGTACTTC.

The chain links TRBV5-1 to TRBJ1-1; 9 nucleotides align to TRBD1. The CDR3 consists of 14 residues. The germline V gene encodes CDR1 SGHRS and CDR2 YFSETQ. With 4 bases clipped from V and 4 bases from J, the junction kept 5 bases outside the gene matches. The DNA for the CDR3 is TGCGCCAGCAGCCCTACAGGGGGCTTCACTGAAGCTTTCTTT. Encoded protein: CASSPTGGFTEAFF.

The V and J genes are TRBV28 and TRBJ2-5, with TRBD2 matching 12 bases. There are 16 residues in the CDR3. Trimming took 5 bases from V and 5 from J; bases not matched to a gene: 9. The germline gives CDR1 MDHEN, CDR2 SYDVKM. CDR3 nucleotide sequence: TGTGCCAGCAGTATAATTTCGGGACTAGCGGGTGAGACCCAGTACTTC. Protein: CASSIISGLAGETQYF.

The chain joins TRBV28 to TRBJ2-3; 7 nucleotides align to TRBD1. The CDR3 is 14 amino acids. Germline V gene lookup returns CDR1 MDHEN and CDR2 SYDVKM. Trimming cost V 6 bases and J 1 base; bases outside gene matches: 4. The CDR3 here is CASRRQGGTDTQYF. The CDR3 DNA reads as TGTGCCAGCAGGAGACAGGGAGGCACAGATACGCAGTATTTT.

The J gene is TRBJ2-7, the V gene TRBV2; weak D call: TRBD1 (6 bases). Per germline, CDR1 SNHLY and CDR2 FYNNEI. The CDR3 length is 14 residues. V gave up 6 bases and J gave up 0 bases, with 12 bases separating them. CDR3 loop: CASSQGTSSYEQYV. The DNA for the CDR3 is TGTGCCAGCAGCCAGGGGACAAGCTCCTACGAGCAGTACGTC.

This sequence joins TRBV10-3 and TRBJ1-1; D ambiguous. Germline V gene lookup returns CDR1 ENHRY and CDR2 SYGVKD. V was shortened by 6 bases and J by 2 bases, with 10 bases between the two germline ends. CDR3 length equals 13 residues. This CDR3 reads CAISDLGNTEAFF. The CDR3 coding sequence is TGTGCCATCAGCGACCTAGGTAACACTGAAGCTTTCTTT.

The genes are TRBV5-1 and TRBJ1-6; unclear D gene. Between the trimmed V and J ends, which lost 0 bases and 0 bases, there was a span of 7 bases. Germline CDR1 is SGHRS and CDR2 is YFSETQ. The CDR3 is 16 residues long. CDR3 nucleotides: TGCGCCAGCAGCTTGGCTATGAGCTCCTATAATTCACCCCTCCACTTT. It encodes CASSLAMSSYNSPLHF.

The chain combines TRBV11-2 with TRBJ2-7, with D perhaps matching TRBD1 (7 bases). Germline assignment: CDR1 SGHAT and CDR2 FQNNGV. V lost 0 bases and J 2 bases, leaving 11 bases between the germline ends. This CDR3 contains 15 residues. CDR3 region: CASSLEAGQTYEQYF. CDR3 sequence (DNA): TGTGCCAGCAGCTTAGAGGCGGGACAGACCTACGAGCAGTACTTC.

This clone came up once. This sequence joins TRBV4-3 and TRBJ1-5; no firm D call. CDR1 and CDR2 (germline): LGHNA, YSLEER. Trimming shortened V by 0 bases and J by 3 bases, and 21 bases separated the two germline ends. The CDR3 extends over 19 amino acids. The CDR3 loop reads CASSQEPSFAGTHNQPQHF. Written as DNA, the CDR3 is TGCGCCAGCAGCCAAGAGCCTTCCTTTGCGGGAACCCACAATCAGCCCCAGCATTTT.

This chain joins TRBV4-3 and TRBJ1-2; D perhaps matches TRBD1 (5 bases). The V and J ends lost 2 bases and 5 bases respectively, with 12 bases between them. Germline V lookup: CDR1 LGHNA, CDR2 YSLEER. This CDR3 region has 14 residues. CDR3 in amino acids: CASSQSTALYGYTF. CDR3 bases: TGCGCCAGCAGCCAATCGACAGCCTTGTATGGCTACACCTTC.